The source of this T cell receptor beta chain is a study of T cell repertoires in cytomegalovirus infection. Study at large: CMV infection plus the matching HLA type was flagged by public TCR beta signatures. Broader study findings: The ex vivo response was dominated by HLA-C-restricted CMV-specific TCR beta clonotypes. Identification of carriers of CMV plus the relevant HLA was performed using cumulative public TCR beta family frequency.

The table lists this clonotype with many counts. Its antigen is not known. TCRdb reprocessed the reads with MiXCR, giving one entry per CDR3 protein. The table shows about 920,000 distinct CDR3 sequences, with 31% occurring only once. This CDR3 contains 10 residues. V was trimmed by 7 bases and J by 5 bases, leaving 4 bases between them. Per germline, CDR1 SGHVS and CDR2 FQNEAQ. This rearrangement joins TRBV7-8 to TRBJ2-3, with D unresolved. The TCR was taken from a human donor in good health (CMV status not recorded). Some clones in this sample may be carry-over from other donors' samples. Sequenced here: cultured CD8+ T cells from PBMCs, sampled from culture after CMV antigen stimulation. CDR3 nucleotide sequence: TGTGCCAGCAAGGGAGATACGCAGTATTTT. Translating gives CASKGDTQYF.